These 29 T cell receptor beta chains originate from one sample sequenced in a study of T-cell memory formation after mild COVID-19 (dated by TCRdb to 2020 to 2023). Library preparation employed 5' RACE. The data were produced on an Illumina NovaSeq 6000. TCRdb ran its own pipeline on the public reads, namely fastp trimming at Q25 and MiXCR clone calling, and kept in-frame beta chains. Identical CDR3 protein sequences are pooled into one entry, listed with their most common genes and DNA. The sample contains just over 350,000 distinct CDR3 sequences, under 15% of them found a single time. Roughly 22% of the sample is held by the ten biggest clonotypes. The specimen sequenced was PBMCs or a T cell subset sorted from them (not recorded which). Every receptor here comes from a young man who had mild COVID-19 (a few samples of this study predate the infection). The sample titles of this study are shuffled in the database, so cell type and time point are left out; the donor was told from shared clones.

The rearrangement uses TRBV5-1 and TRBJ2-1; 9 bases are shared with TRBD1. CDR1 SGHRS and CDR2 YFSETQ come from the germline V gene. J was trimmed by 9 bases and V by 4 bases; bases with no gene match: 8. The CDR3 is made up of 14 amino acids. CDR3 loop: CASSAQGAPSEQFF. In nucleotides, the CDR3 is TGCGCCAGCAGCGCACAGGGGGCGCCCAGTGAGCAGTTCTTC.

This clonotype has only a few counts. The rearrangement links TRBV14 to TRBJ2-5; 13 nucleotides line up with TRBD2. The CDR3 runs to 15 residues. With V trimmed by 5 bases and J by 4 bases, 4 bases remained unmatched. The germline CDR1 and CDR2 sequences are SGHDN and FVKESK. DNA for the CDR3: TGTGCCAGCAGCGCGCGACTAGCGGGAGGAGAGACCCAGTACTTC. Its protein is CASSARLAGGETQYF.

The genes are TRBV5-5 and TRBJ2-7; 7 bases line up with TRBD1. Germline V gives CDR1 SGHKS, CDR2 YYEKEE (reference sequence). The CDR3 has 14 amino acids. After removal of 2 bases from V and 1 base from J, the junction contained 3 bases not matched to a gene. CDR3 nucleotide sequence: TGTGCCAGCAGCTTCGGACAGGATTCCTACGAGCAGTACGTC. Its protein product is CASSFGQDSYEQYV.

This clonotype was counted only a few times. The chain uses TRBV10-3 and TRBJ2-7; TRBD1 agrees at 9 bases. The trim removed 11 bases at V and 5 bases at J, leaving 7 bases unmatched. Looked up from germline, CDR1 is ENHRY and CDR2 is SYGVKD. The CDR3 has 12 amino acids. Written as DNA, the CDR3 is TGTGCCTCCCGGGACAGGGTCAACGAGCAGTACTTC. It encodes CASRDRVNEQYF.

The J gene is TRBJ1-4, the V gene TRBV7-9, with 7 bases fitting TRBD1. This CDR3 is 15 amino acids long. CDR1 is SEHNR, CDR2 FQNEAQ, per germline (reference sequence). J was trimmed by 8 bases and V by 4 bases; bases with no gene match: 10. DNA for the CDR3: TGTGCCAGCAGCTCACGACAGGGAATAGAGGAAAAACTGTTTTTT. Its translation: CASSSRQGIEEKLFF.

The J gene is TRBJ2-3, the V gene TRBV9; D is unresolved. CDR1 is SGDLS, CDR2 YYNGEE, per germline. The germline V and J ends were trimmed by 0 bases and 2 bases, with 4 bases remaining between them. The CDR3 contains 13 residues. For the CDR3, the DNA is TGTGCCAGCAGCGTAGCTCACACAGATACGCAGTATTTT. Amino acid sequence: CASSVAHTDTQYF.

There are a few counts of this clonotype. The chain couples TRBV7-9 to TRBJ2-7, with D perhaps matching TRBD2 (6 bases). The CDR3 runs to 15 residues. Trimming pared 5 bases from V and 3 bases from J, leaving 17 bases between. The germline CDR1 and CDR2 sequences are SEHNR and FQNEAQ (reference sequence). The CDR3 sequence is CASSPWIAASYEQYF. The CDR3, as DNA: TGTGCCAGCAGCCCCTGGATAGCGGCCAGCTACGAGCAGTACTTC.

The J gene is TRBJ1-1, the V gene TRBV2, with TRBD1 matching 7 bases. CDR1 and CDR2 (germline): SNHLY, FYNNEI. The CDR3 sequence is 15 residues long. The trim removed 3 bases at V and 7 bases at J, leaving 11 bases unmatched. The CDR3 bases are TGTGCCAGCAGTGACCGACAGGGCTCTTGGGGTGAAGCTTTCTTT. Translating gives CASSDRQGSWGEAFF. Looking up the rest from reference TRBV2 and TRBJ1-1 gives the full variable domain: EPEVTQTPSHQVTQMGQEVILRCVPISNHLYFYWYRQILGQKVEFLVSFYNNEISEKSEIFDDQFSVERPDGSNFTLKIRSTKLEDSAMYFCASSDRQGSWGEAFFGQGTRLTVV.

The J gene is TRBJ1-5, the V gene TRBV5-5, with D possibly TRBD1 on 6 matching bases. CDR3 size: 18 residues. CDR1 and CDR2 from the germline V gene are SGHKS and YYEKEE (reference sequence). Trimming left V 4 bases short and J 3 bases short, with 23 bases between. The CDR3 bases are TGTGCCAGCAGCCCTAGATACTACGGAAACAGGGTCAATCAGCCCCAGCATTTT. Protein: CASSPRYYGNRVNQPQHF.

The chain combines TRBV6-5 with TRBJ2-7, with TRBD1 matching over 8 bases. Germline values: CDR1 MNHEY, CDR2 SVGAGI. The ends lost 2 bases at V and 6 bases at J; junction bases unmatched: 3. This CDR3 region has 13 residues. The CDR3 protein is CASSYQGAFEQYV. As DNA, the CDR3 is TGTGCCAGCAGTTACCAGGGGGCGTTCGAGCAGTACGTC.

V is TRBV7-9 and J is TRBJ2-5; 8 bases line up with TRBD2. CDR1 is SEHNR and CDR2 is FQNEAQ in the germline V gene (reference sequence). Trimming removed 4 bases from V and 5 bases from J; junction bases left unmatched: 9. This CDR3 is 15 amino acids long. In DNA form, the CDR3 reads TGTGCCAGCAGCTCCACGGGACTAGTTAGTGAGACCCAGTACTTC. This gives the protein CASSSTGLVSETQYF.

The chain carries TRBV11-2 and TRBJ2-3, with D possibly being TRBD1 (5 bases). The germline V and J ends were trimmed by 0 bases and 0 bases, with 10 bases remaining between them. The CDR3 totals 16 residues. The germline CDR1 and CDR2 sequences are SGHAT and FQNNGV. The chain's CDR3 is CASSLDLPGSTDTQYF. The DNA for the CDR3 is TGTGCCAGCAGCTTAGATCTCCCAGGGAGCACAGATACGCAGTATTTT.

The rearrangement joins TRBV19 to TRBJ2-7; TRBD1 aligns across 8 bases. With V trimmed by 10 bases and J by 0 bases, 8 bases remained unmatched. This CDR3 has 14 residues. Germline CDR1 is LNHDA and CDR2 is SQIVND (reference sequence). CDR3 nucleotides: TGTGCCACCAAGACAGGGGACCTCTCCTACGAGCAGTACTTC. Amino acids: CATKTGDLSYEQYF.

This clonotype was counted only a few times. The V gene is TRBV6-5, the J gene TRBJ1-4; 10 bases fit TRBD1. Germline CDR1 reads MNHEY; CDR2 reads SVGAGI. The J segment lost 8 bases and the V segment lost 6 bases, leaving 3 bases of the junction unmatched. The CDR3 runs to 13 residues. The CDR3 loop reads CASRTGGGEKLFF. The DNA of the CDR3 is TGTGCCAGCAGGACAGGGGGCGGGGAAAAACTGTTTTTT.

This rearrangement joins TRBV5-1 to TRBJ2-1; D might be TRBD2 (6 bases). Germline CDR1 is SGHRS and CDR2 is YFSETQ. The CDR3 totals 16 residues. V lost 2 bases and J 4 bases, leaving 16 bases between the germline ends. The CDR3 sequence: CASSFGRTQLYNEQFF. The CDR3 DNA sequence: TGCGCCAGCAGCTTTGGGAGGACCCAGCTATACAATGAGCAGTTCTTC.

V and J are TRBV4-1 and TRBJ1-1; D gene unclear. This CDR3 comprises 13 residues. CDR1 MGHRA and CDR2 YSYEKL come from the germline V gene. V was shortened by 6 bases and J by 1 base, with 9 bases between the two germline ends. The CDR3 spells CASRSVSNTEAFF. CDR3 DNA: TGCGCCAGCAGATCGGTTTCGAACACTGAAGCTTTCTTT.

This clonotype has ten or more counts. In nucleotides, the CDR3 is TGTGCCAGCGTCGAGCGGGGTGTATCCTACAATGAGCAGTTCTTC. This codes for CASVERGVSYNEQFF. The chain recombines TRBV7-9 with TRBJ2-1; 7 bases match TRBD2. CDR3 length: 15 residues. With 8 bases clipped from V and 1 base from J, the junction kept 8 bases outside the gene matches. Germline V lookup: CDR1 SEHNR, CDR2 FQNEAQ (reference sequence). The whole variable domain, filled in from reference TRBV7-9 and TRBJ2-1, reads DTGVSQNPRHKITKRGQNVTFRCDPISEHNRLYWYRQTLGQGPEFLTYFQNEAQLEKSRLLSDRFSAERPKGSFSTLEIQRTEQGDSAMYLCASVERGVSYNEQFFGPGTRLTVL.

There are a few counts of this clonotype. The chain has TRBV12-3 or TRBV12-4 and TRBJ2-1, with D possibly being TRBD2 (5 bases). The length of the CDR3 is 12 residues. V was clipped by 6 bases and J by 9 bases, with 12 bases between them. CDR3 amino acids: CASSLSAGEQFF. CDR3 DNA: TGTGCCAGCAGCCTCTCGGCGGGTGAGCAGTTCTTC.

CDR3 DNA: TGTGCCAGCAGTCCATCCCGTCGGGGGATTTTAGTGAACACTGAAGCTTTCTTT. Translation gives CASSPSRRGILVNTEAFF. The V and J genes are TRBV12-3 or TRBV12-4 and TRBJ1-1; TRBD1 might be the D (5 bases). There are 18 residues in the CDR3. Trimming took 5 bases from V and 0 from J, leaving 22 bases between them.

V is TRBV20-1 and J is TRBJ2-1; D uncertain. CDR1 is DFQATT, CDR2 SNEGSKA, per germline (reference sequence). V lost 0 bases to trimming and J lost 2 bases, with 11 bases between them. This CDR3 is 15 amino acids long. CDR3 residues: CSARDGRNPYNEQFF. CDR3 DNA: TGCAGTGCTAGAGATGGCAGGAACCCCTACAATGAGCAGTTCTTC.

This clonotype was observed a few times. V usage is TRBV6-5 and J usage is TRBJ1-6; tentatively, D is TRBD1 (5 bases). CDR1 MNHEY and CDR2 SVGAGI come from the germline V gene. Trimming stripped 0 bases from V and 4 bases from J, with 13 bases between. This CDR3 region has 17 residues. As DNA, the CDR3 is TGTGCCAGCAGTTACTCCAGCTTGACAGAGTATAATTCACCCCTCCACTTT. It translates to CASSYSSLTEYNSPLHF.

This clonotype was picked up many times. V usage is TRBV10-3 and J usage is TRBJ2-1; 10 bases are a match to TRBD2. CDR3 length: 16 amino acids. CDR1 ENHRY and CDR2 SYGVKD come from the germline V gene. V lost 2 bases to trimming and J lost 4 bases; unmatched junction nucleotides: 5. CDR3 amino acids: CAISEPERGGYNEQFF. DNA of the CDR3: TGTGCCATCAGTGAGCCCGAGCGGGGGGGGTACAATGAGCAGTTCTTC.

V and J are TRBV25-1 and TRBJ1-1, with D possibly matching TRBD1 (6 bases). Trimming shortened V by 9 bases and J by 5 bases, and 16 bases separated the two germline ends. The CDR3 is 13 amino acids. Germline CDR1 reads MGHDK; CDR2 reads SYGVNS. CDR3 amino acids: CASFRDMGTEAFF. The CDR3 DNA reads TGTGCCAGTTTCAGGGACATGGGGACTGAAGCTTTCTTT.

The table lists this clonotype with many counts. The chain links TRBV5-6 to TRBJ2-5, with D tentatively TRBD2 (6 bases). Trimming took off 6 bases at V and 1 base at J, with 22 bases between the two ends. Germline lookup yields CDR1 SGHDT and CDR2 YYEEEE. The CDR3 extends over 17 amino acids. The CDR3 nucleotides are TGTGCCAGCACCCCGGGACTCAAGTTCACCCGCCAAGAGACCCAGTACTTC. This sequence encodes CASTPGLKFTRQETQYF.

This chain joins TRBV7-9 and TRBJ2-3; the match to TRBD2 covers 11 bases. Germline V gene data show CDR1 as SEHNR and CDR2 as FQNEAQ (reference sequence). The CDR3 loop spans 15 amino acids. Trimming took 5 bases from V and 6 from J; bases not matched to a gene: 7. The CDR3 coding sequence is TGTGCCAGCAGCCGTAGCGGGGGGGCCAGGGATACGCAGTATTTT. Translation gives CASSRSGGARDTQYF.

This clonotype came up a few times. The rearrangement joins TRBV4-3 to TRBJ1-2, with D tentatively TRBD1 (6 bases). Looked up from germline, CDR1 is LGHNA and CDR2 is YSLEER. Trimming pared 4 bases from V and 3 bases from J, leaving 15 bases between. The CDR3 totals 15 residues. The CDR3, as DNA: TGCGCCAGCAGCCGCCTTTCTTCAGGGGACTATGGCTACACCTTC. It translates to CASSRLSSGDYGYTF.

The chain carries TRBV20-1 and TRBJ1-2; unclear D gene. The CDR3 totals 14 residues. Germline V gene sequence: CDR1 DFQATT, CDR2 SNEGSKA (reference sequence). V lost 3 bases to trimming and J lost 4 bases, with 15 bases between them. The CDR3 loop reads CSARVRTGIYGYTF. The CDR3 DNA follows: TGCAGTGCTAGGGTGCGGACGGGGATCTATGGCTACACCTTC.

CDR3 bases: TGTGCCAGCTCACGGATGGAGGTGAATCGGGGTAACACTGAAGCTTTCTTT. As protein: CASSRMEVNRGNTEAFF. V gene TRBV18 combines with J gene TRBJ1-1; D is uncertain. Trimming left V 4 bases short and J 2 bases short, with 20 bases between. Per germline, CDR1 KGHSH and CDR2 LQKENI. The CDR3 spans 17 residues.

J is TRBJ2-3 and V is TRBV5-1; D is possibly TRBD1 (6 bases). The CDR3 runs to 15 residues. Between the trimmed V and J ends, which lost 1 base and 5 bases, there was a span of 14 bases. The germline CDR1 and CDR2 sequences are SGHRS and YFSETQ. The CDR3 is CASSLTGSHKDTQYF. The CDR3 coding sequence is TGCGCCAGCAGCTTGACAGGGAGTCATAAAGATACGCAGTATTTT.